The 13 T cell receptor beta chains presented below share a single source sample, sequenced in a study of cytomegalovirus exposure and HLA in healthy donors. PCR was performed using 60 Vbeta and 13 Jbeta primers. Here immunoSEQ multiplex PCR was the method, and the copy in TCRdb shows in-frame clones only, minus some. Of around 90,000 clones listed, around three quarters are singletons. The sample taken for sequencing was PBMCs. Receptor source: a man aged 25-40 years in good health and CMV-seronegative.

This chain joins TRBV6-1 and TRBJ1-1, with 12 bases aligning to TRBD1. V trimming: 2 bases; J trimming: 1 base; junction bases outside the gene matches: 5. This CDR3 contains 17 residues. The germline CDR1 and CDR2 sequences are MNHNS and SASEGT. The CDR3 loop reads CASSERGQGAKNTEAFF. The DNA for the CDR3 is TGTGCCAGCAGTGAAAGGGGACAGGGGGCGAAGAACACTGAAGCTTTCTTT.

The CDR3 DNA reads TGTGCCAGCAGTATGGGGGCCAACAATGAGCAGTTCTTC. Amino acids: CASSMGANNEQFF. The V call is TRBV6-4, the J call TRBJ2-1, with a tentative D call TRBD1 (6 bases). Germline CDR1 is MRHNA and CDR2 is SNTAGT. Trimming took off 5 bases at V and 5 bases at J, with 10 bases between the two ends. The CDR3 consists of 13 residues.

The chain uses TRBV30 and TRBJ2-1; 12 bases are a match to TRBD2. V gave up 3 bases and J gave up 7 bases; unmatched junction bases: 4. Germline CDR1 GTSNPN, CDR2 SVGIG (reference sequence). The CDR3 runs 14 residues. The CDR3 here is CAWRASGGVNEQFF. The CDR3 nucleotides read TGTGCCTGGAGGGCTAGCGGGGGGGTTAATGAGCAGTTCTTC.

The chain has TRBV6-5 and TRBJ2-7, with TRBD2 identical over 11 bases. CDR3 length: 16 residues. CDR1 is MNHEY, CDR2 SVGAGI, per germline. V lost 2 bases to trimming and J lost 3 bases; unmatched junction nucleotides: 6. The CDR3 DNA sequence: TGTGCCAGCAGTTACGCCGGACTAGCGGGCCTCTACGAGCAGTACTTC. Amino acid sequence: CASSYAGLAGLYEQYF.

This clone was found a few times. The CDR3 sequence: CASISLEGETQYF. The CDR3 nucleotides read TGCGCCAGCATTTCCCTAGAGGGAGAGACCCAGTACTTC. The gene calls are TRBV5-1 and TRBJ2-5; perhaps TRBD2 as D (5 bases). The CDR3 sequence is 13 residues long. Germline CDR1 is SGHRS and CDR2 is YFSETQ. Trimming removed 6 bases at V and 4 bases at J, with 13 bases between. Drawing the rest from reference TRBV5-1 and TRBJ2-5, the complete variable domain is KAGVTQTPRYLIKTRGQQVTLSCSPISGHRSVSWYQQTPGQGLQFLFEYFSETQRNKGNFPGRFSGRQFSNSRSEMNVSTLELGDSALYLCASISLEGETQYFGPGTRLLVL.

The chain carries TRBV6-4 and TRBJ1-6; D unresolved. The germline CDR1 and CDR2 sequences are MRHNA and SNTAGT. The CDR3 length is 15 residues. V was shortened by 1 base and J by 7 bases, with 11 bases between the two germline ends. The CDR3 nucleotides read TGTGCCAGCAGTGACTTCGGCGGTGGGAATTCACCCCTCCACTTT. Translating gives CASSDFGGGNSPLHF.

The chain carries TRBV30 and TRBJ1-2; TRBD1 matches 12 bases. The CDR3 totals 16 residues. Looked up from germline, CDR1 is GTSNPN and CDR2 is SVGIG (reference sequence). Trimming at V came to 0 bases and at J to 8 bases, leaving 10 bases not matched to a gene. The chain's CDR3 is CAWSVTGTGGVEGYTF. CDR3 nucleotides: TGTGCCTGGAGTGTAACCGGGACAGGGGGCGTCGAGGGCTACACCTTC.

The CDR3 loop is CAWSLGGIEAFF. The CDR3 region has the DNA TGTGCCTGGAGTTTGGGCGGGATCGAAGCTTTCTTT. The chain uses TRBV30 and TRBJ1-1, with D uncertain. V lost 2 bases and J 8 bases, leaving 12 bases between the germline ends. Germline CDR1 GTSNPN, CDR2 SVGIG (reference sequence). The CDR3 has 12 amino acids.

V is TRBV19 and J is TRBJ1-3; D is undetermined. This CDR3 is built from 15 residues. The germline V gene has CDR1 LNHDA and CDR2 SQIVND (reference sequence). Between the trimmed V and J ends, which lost 0 bases and 2 bases, there was a span of 8 bases. The CDR3 region has the DNA TGTGCCAGTAGTATAGACAGATCCCCTGGAAACACCATATATTTT. It codes for CASSIDRSPGNTIYF.

This chain connects TRBV4-2 to TRBJ1-5, with TRBD1 matching 7 bases. The CDR3 covers 17 residues. Germline lookup yields CDR1 LGHNA and CDR2 YNFKEQ. V lost 0 bases to trimming and J lost 3 bases; unmatched junction nucleotides: 8. CDR3 region: CASSQDLGQLYNQPQHF. For the CDR3, the DNA is TGTGCCAGCAGCCAAGATTTGGGACAGCTATACAATCAGCCCCAGCATTTT.

The chain joins TRBV7-9 to TRBJ1-2; D is uncertain. The germline gives CDR1 SEHNR, CDR2 FQNEAQ (reference sequence). CDR3 length equals 12 residues. V dropped 5 bases and J dropped 4 bases, with 8 bases sitting between them. The CDR3 sequence: CASSLTSYGYTF. The CDR3 coding sequence is TGTGCCAGCAGCCTTACATCCTATGGCTACACCTTC.

This clone occurred once. One end of the junction fails to match germline, which may point to a read error. The same CDR3 can be traced to other DNA sequences in this sample. The chain carries TRBV5-4 and TRBJ2-2; TRBD1 might be the D (5 bases). This CDR3 contains 14 residues. Per the germline V gene, CDR1 is SGHNT and CDR2 is YYREEE (reference sequence). CDR3 protein: CASSLQGPTGELFF. CDR3 sequence (DNA): TGCGCCAGCAGCTTGCAGGGCCCCACCGGGGAGCTGTTTTTT.

The rearrangement links TRBV11-3 to TRBJ1-1; D is perhaps TRBD1 (5 bases). The CDR3 extends over 12 amino acids. V lost 5 bases to trimming and J lost 9 bases, with 13 bases between them. CDR1 is SGHNT, CDR2 YENEEA, per germline. CDR3 residues: CASSAAAGQAFF. The DNA of the CDR3 is TGTGCCAGCAGCGCAGCGGCGGGGCAAGCTTTCTTT.